This TCR beta chain was captured by sequencing in a study of shared clonotypes between healthy human individuals. On the study more broadly: With ages of 18 to 49, the donors were two women and three men. Three plates were used per donor for CD4 naive, three for CD4 memory, two for CD8 naive and one for CD8 memory.

Measured with immunoSEQ multiplex PCR; TCRdb has only the in-frame clones, and not every one. This sample has some 700,000 clones; 90% occur once, and the top ten carry 34%. Trimming removed 5 bases from V and 5 bases from J, with 12 bases in between. This CDR3 contains 13 residues. Looked up from germline, CDR1 is MGHRA and CDR2 is YSYEKL. The chain links TRBV4-1 to TRBJ2-5, with D perhaps TRBD1 or TRBD2 (5 bases each). The sequenced sample was memory CD8+ T cells from PBMCs. The subset: CD45RO+ cells pooled with CCR7-negative TemRA cells. The origin of this receptor is a man younger than 35 in good health. Some clones in this sample may be carry-over from other donors' samples. In DNA, the CDR3 is TGCGCCAGCAGCAGCCGGGACCGGGAGACCCAGTACTTC. It codes for CASSSRDRETQYF.